Each of the 25 T cell receptor beta chains below was sequenced from the same sample in a study of blood T cells in healthy people across ages. Combining a sample-barcoded 5' primer with a J-beta primer mix, a second PCR ran for about 7 to 12 cycles. Via MiXCR, TCRdb re-called the 5' RACE reads, giving one row per CDR3 protein. The data contain about 730,000 distinct CDR3 sequences, roughly 43% of them singletons. The source material was blood. The receptors come from a woman aged 55-70 years in good health.

CDR3 residues: CRAFGSGNEQFF. The CDR3 DNA follows: TGCAGAGCCTTCGGGAGCGGCAATGAGCAGTTCTTC. The chain recombines TRBV20-1 with TRBJ2-1, with a weak D call TRBD2 (6 bases). From germline, CDR1 is DFQATT and CDR2 SNEGSKA (reference sequence). This CDR3 spans 12 amino acids.

There are many counts of this clonotype. The chain recombines TRBV20-1 with TRBJ2-5, with TRBD1 matching 7 bases. The CDR3 is 14 amino acids. Trimming at V came to 0 bases and at J to 5 bases, leaving 6 bases not matched to a gene. Germline CDR1 is DFQATT and CDR2 is SNEGSKA (reference sequence). CDR3 sequence reads: CSARDPTGLETQYF. CDR3 nucleotide sequence: TGCAGTGCTAGAGATCCGACAGGGCTGGAGACCCAGTACTTC.

There are many counts of this clonotype. The J gene is TRBJ2-1, the V gene TRBV7-8, with 10 bases matching TRBD2. Germline trimming cut 5 bases from V and 6 bases from J; bases unmatched to any gene: 4. Germline values: CDR1 SGHVS, CDR2 FQNEAQ. CDR3 length: 14 amino acids. The CDR3 reads CASSEREGFNEQFF. As DNA, the CDR3 is TGTGCCAGCAGCGAGCGGGAGGGCTTCAATGAGCAGTTCTTC.

The chain uses TRBV9 and TRBJ2-7; D is unclear. CDR3 length: 14 amino acids. V lost 4 bases and J 3 bases, leaving 14 bases between the germline ends. The germline V gene encodes CDR1 SGDLS and CDR2 YYNGEE. The DNA for the CDR3 is TGTGCCAGCAGCCCTACCCTACAGCACTACGAGCAGTACTTC. Translating gives CASSPTLQHYEQYF.

This clonotype showed up just a few times. V and J are TRBV20-1 and TRBJ2-4; tentatively, D is TRBD1 or TRBD2 (5 bases each). CDR3 length: 13 residues. Germline lookup yields CDR1 DFQATT and CDR2 SNEGSKA (reference sequence). V lost 3 bases and J 2 bases, leaving 8 bases between the germline ends. CDR3 sequence (DNA): TGCAGTGCTAGGGGGGTCTCCAAAAACATTCAGTACTTC. It codes for CSARGVSKNIQYF.

This sequence joins TRBV4-3 and TRBJ2-5; 8 bases line up with TRBD2. Trimming cost V 0 bases and J 11 bases; bases outside gene matches: 11. This CDR3 has 15 amino acids. Germline values: CDR1 LGHNA, CDR2 YSLEER. The CDR3 sequence: CASSQEAGEDNEQYF. The CDR3 DNA reads as TGCGCCAGCAGCCAAGAAGCGGGAGAGGATAATGAGCAGTACTTC.

The V gene is TRBV5-6, the J gene TRBJ2-3; TRBD1 matches 8 bases. CDR3 length: 14 residues. The trim removed 3 bases at V and 7 bases at J, leaving 7 bases unmatched. Germline CDR1 and CDR2: SGHDT and YYEEEE. The CDR3 here is CASSWGTGVNTQYF. For the CDR3, the DNA is TGTGCCAGCAGCTGGGGGACAGGCGTAAATACGCAGTATTTT.

This rearrangement joins TRBV6-6 to TRBJ2-1; D may be TRBD2 (5 bases). V was trimmed by 11 bases and J by 9 bases, leaving 20 bases between them. The CDR3 covers 13 residues. CDR1 MNHNY and CDR2 SVGAGI come from the germline V gene (reference sequence). This chain's CDR3 is CASARGEVSEQFF. CDR3 DNA: TGTGCCTCAGCACGGGGAGAGGTCTCTGAGCAGTTCTTC.

This clonotype was counted between two and nine times. The chain has TRBV25-1 and TRBJ2-7; 9 bases agree with TRBD2. Trimming at V came to 4 bases and at J to 3 bases, leaving 7 bases not matched to a gene. Germline V gives CDR1 MGHDK, CDR2 SYGVNS. This CDR3 is 15 amino acids long. This CDR3 reads CASSVGGAGGYEQYF. The CDR3 coding sequence is TGTGCCAGCAGTGTTGGAGGAGCGGGGGGCTACGAGCAGTACTTC.

This rearrangement joins TRBV20-1 to TRBJ1-1, with a tentative D call TRBD1 (5 bases). This CDR3 is 15 amino acids long. V lost 0 bases, J lost 0 bases, and 11 bases lay in between. Germline loops: CDR1 DFQATT, CDR2 SNEGSKA (reference sequence). The CDR3: CSARDSGLVNTEAFF. The DNA for the CDR3 is TGCAGTGCTAGAGATTCAGGGCTTGTGAACACTGAAGCTTTCTTT.

This chain links TRBV12-3 or TRBV12-4 with TRBJ1-6; D is unresolved. Deletions cut 4 bases from V and 7 bases from J, with 14 bases between. The CDR3 is 15 residues long. CDR3 nucleotide sequence: TGTGCCAGCAGTTGGGCGACGGGCCCGAATTCACCCCTCCACTTT. This gives the protein CASSWATGPNSPLHF.

The J gene is TRBJ2-2, the V gene TRBV20-1, with 9 positions matching TRBD2. V lost 2 bases to trimming and J lost 2 bases; unmatched junction nucleotides: 3. The CDR3 has 15 amino acids. Germline CDR1 reads DFQATT; CDR2 reads SNEGSKA (reference sequence). DNA of the CDR3: TGCAGTGCTAGACTAGCGGGGATCAACACCGGGGAGCTGTTTTTT. Protein: CSARLAGINTGELFF.

The CDR3 protein is CASSYDGGAVYGYTF. CDR3 in DNA: TGTGCCAGCAGTTACGACGGGGGCGCGGTCTATGGCTACACCTTC. V gene TRBV6-6 combines with J gene TRBJ1-2, with a tentative D call TRBD1 (6 bases). The ends were cut back, 2 bases at V and 4 bases at J, with 14 bases in the middle. Per germline, CDR1 MNHNY and CDR2 SVGAGI (reference sequence). The CDR3 totals 15 residues.

Points on this clonotype: This may be a read error: a much more frequent sequence differs by one nucleotide. The V call is TRBV29-1, the J call TRBJ2-5; no firm D call. CDR3 size: 18 residues. V lost 0 bases and J lost 4, with 24 bases in between. In germline, CDR1 is SQVTM, CDR2 ANQGSEA. The CDR3 nucleotides are TGCAGCGTTGAAGATGACCGTACCCTTGCTGGGGTAGCAGAGACCCAGTACTTC. Amino acids: CSVEDDRTLAGVAETQYF.

The rearrangement joins TRBV6-2 or TRBV6-3 to TRBJ2-1; 8 bases are shared with TRBD2. CDR3 length: 18 amino acids. From germline, CDR1 is MNHEY and CDR2 SVGEGT. With 2 bases clipped from V and 0 bases from J, the junction kept 9 bases outside the gene matches. This CDR3 is CASSYDESGGSSYNEQFF. The CDR3 bases are TGTGCCAGCAGTTACGACGAGAGCGGGGGTAGCTCCTACAATGAGCAGTTCTTC.

In regard to this clonotype: A much larger clonotype is one base distant, so this may be a read error. For the CDR3, the DNA is TGTGCCAGCAGCAAAGAGCACTACGAGCAGTACTTC. Its translation: CASSKEHYEQYF. V is TRBV7-8 and J is TRBJ2-5; no clear D. The closer fit of TRBJ2-7 to the DNA end suggests the J call may be wrong. CDR3 size: 12 residues. Germline CDR1 and CDR2: SGHVS and FQNEAQ.

V is TRBV4-3 and J is TRBJ2-1; 10 nucleotides agree with TRBD2. The CDR3 loop spans 17 amino acids. Germline CDR1 reads LGHNA; CDR2 reads YSLEER. Trimming removed 0 bases from V and 8 bases from J; junction bases left unmatched: 10. CDR3 loop: CASSQEVAGGLVDEQFF. CDR3 bases: TGCGCCAGCAGCCAAGAGGTAGCGGGAGGCCTCGTGGATGAGCAGTTCTTC.

V usage is TRBV12-3 or TRBV12-4 and J usage is TRBJ2-1; possibly TRBD2 for D (6 bases). This CDR3 comprises 10 residues. Deletions cut 7 bases from V and 15 bases from J, with 13 bases between. CDR3 amino acids: CASKRLALFF. The CDR3 coding sequence is TGTGCCAGCAAACGGCTAGCGTTGTTCTTC.

This rearrangement joins TRBV29-1 to TRBJ1-2, with D perhaps matching TRBD1 (5 bases). CDR1 is SQVTM, CDR2 ANQGSEA, per germline. This CDR3 comprises 12 residues. Trimming took 4 bases from V and 8 from J, leaving 14 bases between them. The CDR3 DNA sequence: TGCAGCGTTGGGGGGGAGGGGCGAGGCTACACCTTC. Amino acids: CSVGGEGRGYTF.

This chain uses TRBV6-5 with TRBJ1-5; D call uncertain. The germline V gene has CDR1 MNHEY and CDR2 SVGAGI. CDR3 length: 13 amino acids. The V and J ends lost 6 bases and 0 bases respectively, with 6 bases between them. For the CDR3, the DNA is TGTGCCAGCAGGACTCATAGCAATCAGCCCCAGCATTTT. Residues: CASRTHSNQPQHF.

A single count supports this clonotype. This chain joins TRBV15 and TRBJ2-5; D could derive from TRBD1 or TRBD2 (6 bases each). Trimming removed 0 bases from V and 11 bases from J, with 19 bases in between. The CDR3 length is 15 residues. CDR1 is LNHNV, CDR2 YYDKDF, per germline (reference sequence). Here the CDR3 DNA reads TGTGCCACCAGCAGAGATCGAACAGGGTATCGGGAGCAGTACTTC. It codes for CATSRDRTGYREQYF.

The chain has TRBV7-9 and TRBJ2-1; D possibly matches TRBD1 or TRBD2 (5 bases each). The CDR3 runs to 15 residues. Trimming took 5 bases from V and 13 from J, leaving 24 bases between them. Germline V gives CDR1 SEHNR, CDR2 FQNEAQ (reference sequence). The CDR3 DNA reads as TGTGCCAGCAGCCCGACGGAGAGGAATGGTGGGACCCAGTTCTTC. Protein: CASSPTERNGGTQFF.

This clonotype was found a few times. This chain uses TRBV6-2 or TRBV6-3 with TRBJ2-5; the D gene is possibly TRBD2 (6 bases). This CDR3 region has 14 residues. Germline V lookup: CDR1 MNHEY, CDR2 SVGEGT. The V gene lost 6 bases and the J gene lost 5 bases, with 16 bases spanning the gap. DNA for the CDR3: TGTGCCAGCAGCACCGGAGGGTCGGTGGAGACCCAGTACTTC. It specifies CASSTGGSVETQYF.

V usage is TRBV5-5 and J usage is TRBJ2-7; TRBD1 aligns across 7 bases. The CDR3 runs to 15 residues. Germline CDR1 and CDR2: SGHKS and YYEKEE (reference sequence). The V segment lost 0 bases and the J segment 2 bases; nucleotides outside the gene matches: 5. CDR3 nucleotides: TGTGCCAGCAGCTTGGGAGGGGGCGTAGCCTACGAGCAGTACTTC. Translated: CASSLGGGVAYEQYF.

The chain combines TRBV2 with TRBJ2-5; D ambiguous. V shed 10 bases and J shed 1 base, with 7 bases lying between them. CDR1 and CDR2 (germline): SNHLY, FYNNEI. This CDR3 is built from 11 residues. CDR3 coding DNA: TGTGCCAACACTCCCCAAGAGACCCAGTACTTC. The encoded protein is CANTPQETQYF.